The 14 T cell receptor beta chains in this list originate from one sample, sequenced in a study of molecular identifiers for immune sequencing clone quantification. TCRdb fed the PCR reads into MiXCR, producing one record per CDR3 protein. The sample lists approximately 590,000 distinct CDR3 sequences, 25% occurring once. The sequencing sample was made of naive CD8+ T cells from blood, with Jurkat cell RNA spiked in. The subset is: FACS-sorted CD8+CD4-CCR7+CD45RA+ naive T cells. Receptors were obtained from a human donor in good health. Some libraries in this study had Jurkat cell RNA spiked in.

In regard to this clonotype: The junction does not match germline at one end; this may be a read error. The chain links TRBV7-2 to TRBJ2-7; D uncertain. Germline V lookup: CDR1 SGHTA, CDR2 FQGNSA. This CDR3 contains 14 residues. CDR3 residues: CAGSPIGLSYEQYF. CDR3 coding DNA: TGTGCCGGCAGCCCAATAGGGCTCTCCTACGAGCAGTACTTC.

To note about this clonotype: Since a much larger clone is just one base distant, this may be a read error. The chain joins TRBV7-6 to TRBJ2-1; 7 nucleotides match TRBD1. The CDR3 runs to 16 residues. In germline, CDR1 is SGHVS, CDR2 FNYEAQ. CDR3 bases: TGTGCCAGCAGCTTAAACCGGGACAGCTCCCACAATGAGCAGTTCTTC. This gives the protein CASSLNRDSSHNEQFF.

The V and J genes are TRBV19 and TRBJ2-3, with TRBD2 as a possible D gene (5 bases). CDR1 and CDR2 (germline): LNHDA, SQIVND (reference sequence). Trimming stripped 7 bases from V and 0 bases from J, with 17 bases between. CDR3 size: 16 residues. This chain's CDR3 is CASNDGTGSSTDTQYF. CDR3 bases: TGTGCCAGTAACGACGGTACGGGGAGTAGCACAGATACGCAGTATTTT.

This clonotype showed up many times. J is TRBJ1-1 and V is TRBV9, with D tentatively TRBD1 (6 bases). Germline V gene data show CDR1 as SGDLS and CDR2 as YYNGEE. This CDR3 spans 17 amino acids. V dropped 0 bases and J dropped 3 bases, with 18 bases sitting between them. CDR3 amino acids: CASSVAGGDFTDTEAFF. Here the CDR3 DNA reads TGTGCCAGCAGCGTAGCTGGGGGCGACTTTACGGACACTGAAGCTTTCTTT.

This rearrangement joins TRBV15 to TRBJ2-3; 8 bases match TRBD2. V gave up 0 bases and J gave up 6 bases; unmatched junction bases: 14. The CDR3 is 18 residues long. CDR1 is LNHNV, CDR2 YYDKDF, per germline (reference sequence). The CDR3 region has the DNA TGTGCCACCAGCAGAGATTTGTCAAGCGGGGGACCTTATGATACGCAGTATTTT. It encodes CATSRDLSSGGPYDTQYF.

This clonotype was counted a few times. The chain is built from TRBV27 and TRBJ2-3, with D maybe TRBD2 (6 bases). V was cut by 4 bases and J by 1 base, with 18 bases left in between. Germline V gene data show CDR1 as MNHEY and CDR2 as SMNVEV (reference sequence). The CDR3 sequence is 17 residues long. The CDR3 region has the DNA TGTGCCAGCAGTTCACTCCGGGGGACCCTAGGCACAGATACGCAGTATTTT. Translated, it gives CASSSLRGTLGTDTQYF.

Worth noting for this clonotype: At one end the junction does not follow the germline gene, possibly because of a read error. The chain recombines TRBV28 with TRBJ2-7; 8 bases fit TRBD1. The CDR3 loop spans 15 amino acids. Germline V gene sequence: CDR1 MDHEN, CDR2 SYDVKM. CDR3 in amino acids: CASSDPGGGEYERYF. CDR3 coding DNA: TGTGCCAGCAGTGACCCAGGGGGCGGTGAGTACGAGCGGTACTTC.

This clonotype was counted ten times or more. The chain is built from TRBV24-1 and TRBJ2-7; D is unclear. V was clipped by 4 bases and J by 1 base, with 13 bases between them. Per the germline V gene, CDR1 is KGHDR and CDR2 is SFDVKD. The CDR3 is made up of 15 amino acids. The chain's CDR3 is CATSDLSRRSYEQYF. In nucleotides, the CDR3 is TGTGCCACCAGTGACCTGAGCAGGCGGTCCTACGAGCAGTACTTC.

This clonotype was detected many times. V and J are TRBV27 and TRBJ2-3, with TRBD2 matching 15 bases. J was trimmed by 1 base and V by 6 bases; bases with no gene match: 11. CDR3 length: 19 residues. From germline, CDR1 is MNHEY and CDR2 SMNVEV (reference sequence). Written as DNA, the CDR3 is TGTGCCAGCAGCGAAATCGGACTAGCGGGAGGGTCTGGCACAGATACGCAGTATTTT. Protein sequence: CASSEIGLAGGSGTDTQYF.

Points on this clonotype: Being one base from a much bigger clone, this may be a read error. The chain has TRBV4-1 and TRBJ2-1; D may be TRBD1 (6 bases). The CDR3 spans 16 residues. Germline CDR1 reads MGHRA; CDR2 reads YSYEKL. The V gene lost 11 bases and the J gene lost 7 bases, with 27 bases spanning the gap. CDR3 sequence (DNA): TGCGCCTGCACATATGACGCTCGACCACAGGGAAATGAGCAGTTCTTC. Translating gives CACTYDARPQGNEQFF.

The chain employs TRBV25-1 and TRBJ2-3; 7 positions agree with TRBD2. V lost 2 bases, J lost 3 bases, and 11 bases stayed unmatched. The CDR3 length is 17 residues. Germline V gene data show CDR1 as MGHDK and CDR2 as SYGVNS. For the CDR3, the DNA is TGTGCCAGCAGTGAAATTAGGTTCGGCGGGGGAACAGATACGCAGTATTTT. Translated, it gives CASSEIRFGGGTDTQYF.

This chain links TRBV6-6 with TRBJ2-3; D is unresolved. V lost 2 bases, J lost 0 bases, and 15 bases lay in between. The CDR3 contains 17 residues. Germline CDR1 MNHNY, CDR2 SVGAGI (reference sequence). The CDR3 nucleotides read TGTGCCAGCAGTTACGAAGGCGGATTGATTAGCACAGATACGCAGTATTTT. Its protein is CASSYEGGLISTDTQYF.

Many counts were recorded for this clonotype. V usage is TRBV10-2 and J usage is TRBJ2-7, with D possibly being TRBD2 (6 bases). The length of the CDR3 is 15 residues. Germline loops: CDR1 WSHSY, CDR2 SAAADI. V gave up 0 bases and J gave up 6 bases, with 15 bases separating them. The CDR3 sequence is CASSESGGGLSEQYF. The CDR3 nucleotides read TGCGCCAGCAGTGAGTCGGGGGGAGGTCTAAGCGAGCAGTACTTC.

Many counts were recorded for this clonotype. This chain uses TRBV20-1 with TRBJ2-7, with D possibly being TRBD1 (6 bases). The CDR3 has 13 residues. V was trimmed by 4 bases and J by 1 base, leaving 11 bases between them. Germline V CDR1 and CDR2: DFQATT, SNEGSKA (reference sequence). CDR3 nucleotides: TGCAGTGCTACCAGGGGAAATTCCTACGAGCAGTACTTC. It yields the protein CSATRGNSYEQYF.